The TCR beta chain described here comes from a study of shared clonotypes between healthy human individuals. Across the whole study: In total, the donors were a couple of women and three men aged 18 to 49. The study's findings and limits: A handful of donors held roughly 5% of naive CD4 clonotypes in common. Sampling involved blood alone; tissue repertoires likely differ.

This CDR3 is 14 amino acids long. CDR1 and CDR2 from the germline V gene are SGHRS and YFSETQ. J gave up 8 bases and V 0 bases, and 5 bases lay outside the gene matches. An assay was performed, and its level was deep. Only in-frame clones appear in the TCRdb table, and some are missing; sequencing was by immunoSEQ multiplex PCR. The sample consists of about 2.4 million clones, over 85% of them appearing once. Of note for this clone: What it recognizes is unknown.

This clonotype originated in a man between 18 and 29 years old in good health. Some clones in this sample may be carry-over from other donors' samples. Specimen: naive CD4+ T cells from PBMCs. Subset: CD45RA+ positively selected. J is TRBJ2-1 and V is TRBV5-1; 7 bases are a match to TRBD2. The CDR3 loop reads CASSLAAGDYEQFF. CDR3 bases: TGCGCCAGCAGCTTGGCCGCGGGGGACTATGAGCAGTTCTTC.